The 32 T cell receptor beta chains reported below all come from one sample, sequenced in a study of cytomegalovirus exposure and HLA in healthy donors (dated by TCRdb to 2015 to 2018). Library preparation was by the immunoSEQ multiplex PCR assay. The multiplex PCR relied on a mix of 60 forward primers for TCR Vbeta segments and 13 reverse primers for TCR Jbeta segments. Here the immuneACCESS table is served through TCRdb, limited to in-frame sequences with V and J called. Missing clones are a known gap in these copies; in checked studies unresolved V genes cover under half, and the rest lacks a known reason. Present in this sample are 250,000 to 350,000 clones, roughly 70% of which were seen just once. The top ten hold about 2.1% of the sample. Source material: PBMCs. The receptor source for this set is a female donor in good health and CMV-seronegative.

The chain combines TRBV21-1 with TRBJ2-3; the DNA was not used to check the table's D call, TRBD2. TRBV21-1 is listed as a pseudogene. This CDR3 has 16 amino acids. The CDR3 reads CASSFPFPRVADTQYF. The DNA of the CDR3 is TGTGCCAGCAGCTTCCCGTTCCCGAGGGTCGCAGATACGCAGTATTTT.

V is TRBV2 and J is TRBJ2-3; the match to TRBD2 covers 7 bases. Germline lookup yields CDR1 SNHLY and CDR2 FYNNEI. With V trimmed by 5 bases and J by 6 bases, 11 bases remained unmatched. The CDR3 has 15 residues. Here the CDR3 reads CASSSQRGTLDTQYF. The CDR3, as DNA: TGTGCCAGCAGTTCCCAGCGGGGCACCCTGGATACGCAGTATTTT.

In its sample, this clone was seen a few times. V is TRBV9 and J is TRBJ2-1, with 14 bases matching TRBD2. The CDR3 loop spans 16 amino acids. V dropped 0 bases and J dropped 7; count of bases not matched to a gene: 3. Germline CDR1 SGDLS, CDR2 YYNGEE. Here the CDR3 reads CASSVEGLAGANEQFF. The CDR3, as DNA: TGTGCCAGCAGCGTAGAGGGACTAGCGGGAGCGAATGAGCAGTTCTTC.

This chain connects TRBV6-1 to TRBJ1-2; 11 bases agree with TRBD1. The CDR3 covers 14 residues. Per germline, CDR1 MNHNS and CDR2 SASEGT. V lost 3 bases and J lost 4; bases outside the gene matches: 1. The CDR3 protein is CASSEGTGGYGYTF. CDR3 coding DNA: TGTGCCAGCAGTGAGGGGACAGGGGGCTATGGCTACACCTTC.

CDR3 residues: CASSQVGLAAVYEQYF. In nucleotides, the CDR3 is TGCGCCAGCAGCCAAGTGGGACTAGCGGCAGTCTACGAGCAGTACTTC. The chain uses TRBV4-1 and TRBJ2-7, with 11 positions matching TRBD2. This CDR3 region has 16 residues. Looked up from germline, CDR1 is MGHRA and CDR2 is YSYEKL. V lost 1 base to trimming and J lost 3 bases; unmatched junction nucleotides: 5.

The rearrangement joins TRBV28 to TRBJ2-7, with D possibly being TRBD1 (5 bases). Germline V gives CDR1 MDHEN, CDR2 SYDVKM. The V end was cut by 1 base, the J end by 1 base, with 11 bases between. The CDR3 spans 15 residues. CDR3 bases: TGTGCCAGCAGTTTATCTCGCAGGGCATCCTACGAGCAGTACTTC. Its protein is CASSLSRRASYEQYF. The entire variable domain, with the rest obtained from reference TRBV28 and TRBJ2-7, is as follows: DVKVTQSSRYLVKRTGEKVFLECVQDMDHENMFWYRQDPGLGLRLIYFSYDVKMKEKGDIPEGYSVSREKKERFSLILESASTNQTSMYLCASSLSRRASYEQYFGPGTRLTVT.

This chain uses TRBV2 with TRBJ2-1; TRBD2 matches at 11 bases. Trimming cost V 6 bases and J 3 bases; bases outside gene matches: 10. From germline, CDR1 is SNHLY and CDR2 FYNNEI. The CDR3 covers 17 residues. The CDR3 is CASSAASGTSGYNEQFF. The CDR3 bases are TGTGCCAGCAGCGCCGCCTCCGGGACTAGCGGCTACAATGAGCAGTTCTTC.

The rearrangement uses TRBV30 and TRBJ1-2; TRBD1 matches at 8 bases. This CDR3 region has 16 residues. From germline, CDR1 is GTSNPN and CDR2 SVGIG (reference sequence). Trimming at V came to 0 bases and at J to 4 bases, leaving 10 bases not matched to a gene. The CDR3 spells CAWSVPEQGDVYGYTF. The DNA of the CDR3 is TGTGCCTGGAGTGTACCGGAACAGGGGGACGTCTATGGCTACACCTTC. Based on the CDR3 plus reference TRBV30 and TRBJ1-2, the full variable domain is SQTIHQWPATLVQPVGSPLSLECTVEGTSNPNLYWYRQAAGRGLQLLFYSVGIGQISSEVPQNLSASRPQDRQFILSSKKLLLSDSGFYLCAWSVPEQGDVYGYTFGSGTRLTVV.

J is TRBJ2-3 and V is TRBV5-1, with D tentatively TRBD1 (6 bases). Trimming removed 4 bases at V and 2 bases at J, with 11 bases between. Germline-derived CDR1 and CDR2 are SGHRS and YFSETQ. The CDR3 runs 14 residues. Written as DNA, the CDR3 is TGCGCCAGCAGCCCGGGACAAGACACAGATACGCAGTATTTT. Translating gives CASSPGQDTDTQYF.

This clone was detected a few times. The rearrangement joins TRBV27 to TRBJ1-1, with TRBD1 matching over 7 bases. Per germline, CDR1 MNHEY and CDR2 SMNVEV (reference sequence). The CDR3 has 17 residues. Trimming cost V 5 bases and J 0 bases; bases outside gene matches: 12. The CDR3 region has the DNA TGTGCCAGCAGTCCTCTCCGGACAGGCAATATGAACACTGAAGCTTTCTTT. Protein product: CASSPLRTGNMNTEAFF.

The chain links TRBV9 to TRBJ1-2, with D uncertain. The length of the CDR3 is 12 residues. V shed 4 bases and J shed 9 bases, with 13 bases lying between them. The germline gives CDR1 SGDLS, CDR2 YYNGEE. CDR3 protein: CASSPDSHRYTF. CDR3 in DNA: TGTGCCAGCAGCCCGGACTCCCACCGCTACACCTTC. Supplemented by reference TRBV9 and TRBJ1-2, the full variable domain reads DSGVTQTPKHLITATGQRVTLRCSPRSGDLSVYWYQQSLDQGLQFLIQYYNGEERAKGNILERFSAQQFPDLHSELNLSSLELGDSALYFCASSPDSHRYTFGSGTRLTVV.

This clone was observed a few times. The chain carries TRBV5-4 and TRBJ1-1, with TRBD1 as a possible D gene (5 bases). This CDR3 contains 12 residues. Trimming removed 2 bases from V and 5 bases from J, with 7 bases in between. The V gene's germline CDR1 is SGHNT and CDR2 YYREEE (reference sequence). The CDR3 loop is CASSFRGTEAFF. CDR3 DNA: TGTGCCAGCAGCTTCCGGGGGACTGAAGCTTTCTTT.

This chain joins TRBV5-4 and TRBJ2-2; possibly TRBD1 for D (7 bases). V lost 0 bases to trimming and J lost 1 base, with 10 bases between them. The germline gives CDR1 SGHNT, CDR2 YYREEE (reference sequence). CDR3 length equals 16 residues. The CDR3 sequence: CASSLGQGGNTGELFF. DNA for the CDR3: TGTGCCAGCAGCTTGGGACAGGGAGGGAACACCGGGGAGCTGTTTTTT.

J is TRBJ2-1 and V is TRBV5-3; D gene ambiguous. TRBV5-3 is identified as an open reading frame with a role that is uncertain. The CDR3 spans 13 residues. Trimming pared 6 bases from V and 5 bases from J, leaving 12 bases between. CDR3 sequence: CARTPPRHNEQFF. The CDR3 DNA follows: TGTGCCAGAACCCCCCCGCGGCACAATGAGCAGTTCTTC.

The CDR3 DNA reads TGTGCCAGCAGATTAGCGGAGCCAGGGACCTACGAGCAGTACTTC. Amino acid sequence: CASRLAEPGTYEQYF. The V and J genes are TRBV5-4 and TRBJ2-5; TRBD2 is a possible D gene (6 bases). The DNA end favors TRBJ2-7, so the J call may be wrong. There are 15 residues in the CDR3. In germline, CDR1 is SGHNT, CDR2 YYREEE (reference sequence).

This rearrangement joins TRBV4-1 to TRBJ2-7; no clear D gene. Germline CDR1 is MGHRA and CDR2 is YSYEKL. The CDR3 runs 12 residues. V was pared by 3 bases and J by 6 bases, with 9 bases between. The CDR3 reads CASSHGRAEQYF. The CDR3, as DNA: TGCGCCAGCAGCCATGGCCGTGCCGAGCAGTACTTC.

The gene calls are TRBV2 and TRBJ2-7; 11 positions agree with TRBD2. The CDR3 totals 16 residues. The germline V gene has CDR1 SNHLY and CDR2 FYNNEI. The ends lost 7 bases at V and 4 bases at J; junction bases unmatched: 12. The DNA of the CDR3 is TGTGCCAGCATGATAGCTCGGGCTAGCGGGAGGTACGAGCAGTACTTC. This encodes CASMIARASGRYEQYF. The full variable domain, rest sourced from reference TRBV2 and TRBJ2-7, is EPEVTQTPSHQVTQMGQEVILRCVPISNHLYFYWYRQILGQKVEFLVSFYNNEISEKSEIFDDQFSVERPDGSNFTLKIRSTKLEDSAMYFCASMIARASGRYEQYFGPGTRLTVT.

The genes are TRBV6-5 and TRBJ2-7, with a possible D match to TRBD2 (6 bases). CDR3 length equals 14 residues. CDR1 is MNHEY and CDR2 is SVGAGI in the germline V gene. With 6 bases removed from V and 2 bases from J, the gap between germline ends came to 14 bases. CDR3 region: CASRHRGTPYEQYF. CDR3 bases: TGTGCCAGCAGGCATCGCGGGACCCCCTACGAGCAGTACTTC.

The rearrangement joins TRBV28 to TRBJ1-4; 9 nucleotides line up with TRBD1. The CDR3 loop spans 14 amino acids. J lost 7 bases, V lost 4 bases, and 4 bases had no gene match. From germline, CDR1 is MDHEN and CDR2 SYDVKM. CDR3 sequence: CASSSTGGVEKLFF. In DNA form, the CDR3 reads TGTGCCAGCAGTTCGACAGGGGGGGTTGAAAAACTGTTTTTT.

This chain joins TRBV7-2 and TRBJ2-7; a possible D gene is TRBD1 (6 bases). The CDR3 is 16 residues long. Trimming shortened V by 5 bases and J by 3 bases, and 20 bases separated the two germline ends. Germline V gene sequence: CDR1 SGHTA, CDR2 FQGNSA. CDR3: CASSPTPGAWSYEQYF. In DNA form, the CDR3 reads TGTGCCAGCAGCCCGACCCCAGGGGCCTGGAGCTACGAGCAGTACTTC.

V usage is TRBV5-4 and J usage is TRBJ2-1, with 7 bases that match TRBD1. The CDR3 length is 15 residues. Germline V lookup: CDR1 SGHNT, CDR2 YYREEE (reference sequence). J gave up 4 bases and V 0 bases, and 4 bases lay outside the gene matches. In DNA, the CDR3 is TGTGCCAGCAGCTTGGCACAGGGGCGTTACAATGAGCAGTTCTTC. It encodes CASSLAQGRYNEQFF.

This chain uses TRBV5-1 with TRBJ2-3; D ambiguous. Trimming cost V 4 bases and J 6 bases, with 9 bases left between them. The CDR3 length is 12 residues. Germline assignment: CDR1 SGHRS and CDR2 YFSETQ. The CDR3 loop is CASSRGVDTQYF. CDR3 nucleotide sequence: TGCGCCAGCAGCCGAGGAGTTGATACGCAGTATTTT. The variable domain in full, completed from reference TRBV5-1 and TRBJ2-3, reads KAGVTQTPRYLIKTRGQQVTLSCSPISGHRSVSWYQQTPGQGLQFLFEYFSETQRNKGNFPGRFSGRQFSNSRSEMNVSTLELGDSALYLCASSRGVDTQYFGPGTRLTVL.

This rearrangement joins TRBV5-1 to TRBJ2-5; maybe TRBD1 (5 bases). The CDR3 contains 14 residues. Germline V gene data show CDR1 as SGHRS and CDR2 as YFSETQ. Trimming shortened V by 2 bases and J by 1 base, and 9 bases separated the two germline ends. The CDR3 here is CASSFSRAQETQYF. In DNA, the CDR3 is TGCGCCAGCAGCTTTTCCAGGGCCCAAGAGACCCAGTACTTC.

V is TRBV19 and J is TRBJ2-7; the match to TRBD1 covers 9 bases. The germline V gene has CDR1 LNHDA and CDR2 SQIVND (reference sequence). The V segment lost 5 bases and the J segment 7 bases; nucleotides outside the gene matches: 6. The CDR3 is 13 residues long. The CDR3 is CASSRQGDGEQYF. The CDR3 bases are TGTGCCAGTAGTCGACAGGGGGACGGAGAGCAGTACTTC.

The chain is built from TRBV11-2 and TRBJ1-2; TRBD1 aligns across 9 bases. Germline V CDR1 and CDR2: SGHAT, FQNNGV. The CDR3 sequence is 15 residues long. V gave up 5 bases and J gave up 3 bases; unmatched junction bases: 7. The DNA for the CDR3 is TGTGCCAGCAGCAGGGGGGGGGACAGGGACTATGGCTACACCTTC. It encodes CASSRGGDRDYGYTF.

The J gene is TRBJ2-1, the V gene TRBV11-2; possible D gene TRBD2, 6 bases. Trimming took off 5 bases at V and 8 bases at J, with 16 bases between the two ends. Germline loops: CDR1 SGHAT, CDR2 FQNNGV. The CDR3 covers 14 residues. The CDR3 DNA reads TGTGCCAGCAGCAGTCGTAGTCGGGAGTATGAGCAGTTCTTC. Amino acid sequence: CASSSRSREYEQFF. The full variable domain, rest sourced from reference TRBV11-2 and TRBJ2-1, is EAGVAQSPRYKIIEKRQSVAFWCNPISGHATLYWYQQILGQGPKLLIQFQNNGVVDDSQLPKDRFSAERLKGVDSTLKIQPAKLEDSAVYLCASSSRSREYEQFFGPGTRLTVL.

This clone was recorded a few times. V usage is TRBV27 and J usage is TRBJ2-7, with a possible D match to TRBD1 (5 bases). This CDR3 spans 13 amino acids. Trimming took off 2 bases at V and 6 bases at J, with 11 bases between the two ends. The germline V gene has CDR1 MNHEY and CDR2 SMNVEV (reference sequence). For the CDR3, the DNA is TGTGCCAGCAGTTTAAGTGGGGCCATCGAGCAGTACTTC. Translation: CASSLSGAIEQYF.

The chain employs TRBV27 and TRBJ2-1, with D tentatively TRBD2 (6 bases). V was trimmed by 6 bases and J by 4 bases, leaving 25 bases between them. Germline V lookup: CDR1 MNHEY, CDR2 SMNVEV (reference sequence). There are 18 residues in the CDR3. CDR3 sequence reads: CASSSVAVRYGSYNEQFF. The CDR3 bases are TGTGCCAGCAGCTCAGTCGCAGTACGATACGGGAGTTACAATGAGCAGTTCTTC.

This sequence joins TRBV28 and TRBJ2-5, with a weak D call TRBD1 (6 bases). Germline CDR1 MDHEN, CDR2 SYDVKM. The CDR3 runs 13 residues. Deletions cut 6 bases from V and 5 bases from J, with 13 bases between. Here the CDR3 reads CASRDSPSETQYF. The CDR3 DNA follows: TGTGCCAGCAGGGACAGTCCCTCGGAGACCCAGTACTTC. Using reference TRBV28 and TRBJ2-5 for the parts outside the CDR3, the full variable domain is DVKVTQSSRYLVKRTGEKVFLECVQDMDHENMFWYRQDPGLGLRLIYFSYDVKMKEKGDIPEGYSVSREKKERFSLILESASTNQTSMYLCASRDSPSETQYFGPGTRLLVL.

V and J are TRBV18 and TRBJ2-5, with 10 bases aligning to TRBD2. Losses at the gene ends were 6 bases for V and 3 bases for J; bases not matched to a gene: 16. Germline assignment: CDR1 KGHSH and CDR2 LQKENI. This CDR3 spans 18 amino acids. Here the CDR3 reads CASSWLRELAGGKETQYF. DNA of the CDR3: TGTGCCAGCTCCTGGCTGAGGGAGTTAGCGGGAGGAAAAGAGACCCAGTACTTC. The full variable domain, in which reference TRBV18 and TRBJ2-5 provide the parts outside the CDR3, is NAGVMQNPRHLVRRRGQEARLRCSPMKGHSHVYWYRQLPEEGLKFMVYLQKENIIDESGMPKERFSAEFPKEGPSILRIQQVVRGDSAAYFCASSWLRELAGGKETQYFGPGTRLLVL.

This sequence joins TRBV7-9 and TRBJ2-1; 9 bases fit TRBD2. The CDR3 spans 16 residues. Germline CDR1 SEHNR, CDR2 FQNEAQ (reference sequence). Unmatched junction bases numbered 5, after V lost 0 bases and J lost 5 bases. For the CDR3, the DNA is TGTGCCAGCAGCTTAGCAACTAGCGGGCCGAACAATGAGCAGTTCTTC. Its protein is CASSLATSGPNNEQFF.

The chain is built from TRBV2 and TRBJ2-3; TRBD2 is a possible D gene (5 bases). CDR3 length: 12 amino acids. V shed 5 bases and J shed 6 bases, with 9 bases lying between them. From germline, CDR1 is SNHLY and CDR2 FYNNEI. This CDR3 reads CASSLGEDTQYF. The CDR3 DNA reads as TGTGCCAGCAGTCTGGGAGAGGATACGCAGTATTTT.